The clone carrying this T cell receptor beta chain was found a few times. The antigen is not known. This sample's time point: sample taken at primary tumor resection. Sequencing covered unsorted whole RNA taken from tumor, nontumor lung or frozen PBMC. The donor group consisted of approximately 77 patients who had untreated, early-stage non-small cell lung cancer. In TCRdb, the 5' RACE reads were re-called with MiXCR into one record per CDR3 protein. The table lists 70,000 to 90,000 distinct CDR3 sequences, 10% to 15% of them singletons. The record originates from a study of spatial heterogeneity in lung cancer. For the study at large: Consistent detection of more beta-chain than alpha-chain sequences was observed. Raw sequencing reads included, on average, more than 8.5 appearances of each unique TCR and UMI combination.

Regarding the study as a whole: Relative to follow-up, resection was when ubiquitous expanded tumor TCRs appeared more in blood.

The CDR3 contains 16 residues. With 2 bases clipped from V and 3 bases from J, the junction kept 9 bases outside the gene matches. The germline V gene encodes CDR1 DFQATT and CDR2 SNEGSKA (reference sequence). The chain recombines TRBV20-1 with TRBJ2-3; TRBD2 matches at 9 bases. Sequencing used PBMCs, obtained at surgery. The TCR sequence derives from a male donor with early-stage non-small cell lung cancer. The CDR3 is CSARQGLAGFTDTQYF. CDR3 bases: TGCAGTGCTAGACAGGGCCTAGCGGGATTTACAGATACGCAGTATTTT.